Shown below are 5 T cell receptor beta chains from a single sample sequenced in a study of shared clonotypes between healthy human individuals. Here immunoSEQ multiplex PCR was the method, and the copy in TCRdb shows in-frame clones only, minus some. Of approximately 1,500,000 clones listed, approximately 98% are singletons. The sequenced material came from naive CD4+ T cells sorted from blood. Subset here: CD45RA+ positively selected. These TCRs come from a man under 40 in good health.

This clone has just one count. The gene calls are TRBV12-5 and TRBJ2-7; 9 nucleotides line up with TRBD1. Germline CDR1 LGHNT, CDR2 FRNRAP. The length of the CDR3 is 13 residues. V lost 3 bases to trimming and J lost 4 bases; unmatched junction nucleotides: 1. CDR3 region: CASGFDRGYEQYF. As DNA, the CDR3 is TGTGCTAGTGGTTTCGACAGGGGGTACGAGCAGTACTTC.

V is TRBV6-1 and J is TRBJ2-5; D remains unclear. The CDR3 loop spans 15 amino acids. Germline values: CDR1 MNHNS, CDR2 SASEGT. The V end was cut by 0 bases, the J end by 1 base, with 9 bases between. CDR3 sequence (DNA): TGTGCCAGCAGTGAAGCGTACCGGGTCCAAGAGACCCAGTACTTC. This sequence encodes CASSEAYRVQETQYF.

In this sample, this clone turned up once. The chain employs TRBV7-2 and TRBJ2-7, with D hard to call. With 2 bases removed from V and 5 bases from J, the gap between germline ends came to 16 bases. Germline V lookup: CDR1 SGHTA, CDR2 FQGNSA. The CDR3 contains 15 residues. The CDR3 nucleotides are TGTGCCAGCAGCTTAAACTCGGCAGGTAGGAACGAGCAGTACTTC. Translation gives CASSLNSAGRNEQYF.

The rearrangement joins TRBV5-1 to TRBJ2-7; D is possibly TRBD1 (6 bases). CDR1 and CDR2 (germline): SGHRS, YFSETQ. This CDR3 contains 12 residues. The V end lost 7 bases, the J end lost 0 bases, and 8 bases lay between the germline ends. Here the CDR3 reads CASGDTSYEQYF. The CDR3 DNA is TGCGCCAGCGGGGACACCTCCTACGAGCAGTACTTC.

The rearrangement links TRBV18 to TRBJ2-7; 8 bases line up with TRBD2. In germline, CDR1 is KGHSH, CDR2 LQKENI. J gave up 0 bases and V 8 bases, and 3 bases lay outside the gene matches. This CDR3 has 13 amino acids. The CDR3 loop is CASASGSSYEQYF. The CDR3 coding sequence is TGTGCCAGCGCCAGCGGGAGCTCCTACGAGCAGTACTTC.